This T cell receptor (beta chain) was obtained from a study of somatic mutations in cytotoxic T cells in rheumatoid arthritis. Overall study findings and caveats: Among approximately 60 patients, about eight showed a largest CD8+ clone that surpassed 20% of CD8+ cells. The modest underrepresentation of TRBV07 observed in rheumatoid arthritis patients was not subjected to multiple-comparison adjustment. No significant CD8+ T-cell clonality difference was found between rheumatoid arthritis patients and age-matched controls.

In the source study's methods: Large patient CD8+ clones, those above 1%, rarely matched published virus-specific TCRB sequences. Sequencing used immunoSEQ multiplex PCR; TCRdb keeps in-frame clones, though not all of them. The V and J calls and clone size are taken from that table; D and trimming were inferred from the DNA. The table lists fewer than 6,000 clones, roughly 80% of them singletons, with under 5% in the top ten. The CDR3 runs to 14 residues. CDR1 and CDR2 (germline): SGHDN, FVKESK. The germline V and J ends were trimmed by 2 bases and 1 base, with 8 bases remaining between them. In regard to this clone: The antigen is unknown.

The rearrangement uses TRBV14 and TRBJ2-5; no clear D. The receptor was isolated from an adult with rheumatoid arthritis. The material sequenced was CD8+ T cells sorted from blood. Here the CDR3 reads CASSQRRFQETQYF. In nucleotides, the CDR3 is TGTGCCAGCAGCCAAAGAAGGTTCCAAGAGACCCAGTACTTC.